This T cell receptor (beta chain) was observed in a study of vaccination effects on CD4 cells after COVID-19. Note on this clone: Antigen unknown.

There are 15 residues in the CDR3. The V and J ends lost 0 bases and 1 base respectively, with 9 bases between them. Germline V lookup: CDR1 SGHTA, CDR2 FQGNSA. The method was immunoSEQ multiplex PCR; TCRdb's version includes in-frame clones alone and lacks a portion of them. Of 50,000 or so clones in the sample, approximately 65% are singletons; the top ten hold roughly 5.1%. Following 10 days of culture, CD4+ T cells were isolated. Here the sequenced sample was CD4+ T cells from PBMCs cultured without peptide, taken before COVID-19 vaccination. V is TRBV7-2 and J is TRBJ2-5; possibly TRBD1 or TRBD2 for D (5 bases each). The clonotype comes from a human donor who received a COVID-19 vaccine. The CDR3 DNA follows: TGTGCCAGCAGCTTAGCGGCCGGGGCCCAAGAGACCCAGTACTTC. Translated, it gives CASSLAAGAQETQYF. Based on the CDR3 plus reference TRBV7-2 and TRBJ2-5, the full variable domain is GAGVSQSPSNKVTEKGKDVELRCDPISGHTALYWYRQSLGQGLEFLIYFQGNSAPDKSGLPSDRFSAERTGGSVSTLTIQRTQQEDSAVYLCASSLAAGAQETQYFGPGTRLLVL.